Reported below is one TCR beta chain. Antigen: not known. The sample belongs to a study of PD-L1 blockade in urothelial cancer. Whole-study context: The patients first took atezolizumab in 2014, receiving 1,200 mg intravenously every 3 weeks. Most patients, about nine tenths of the roughly 29, were males with bladder-origin cancer. Median blood clonality was 0.080, with some 89,000 unique TCRs.

General observations from the study: Durable-benefit patients had greater expansion of tumor-associated blood clones at 3 weeks.

CDR1 SEHNR and CDR2 FQNEAQ come from the germline V gene (reference sequence). Trimming removed 4 bases at V and 5 bases at J, with 8 bases between. The CDR3 has 12 amino acids. Method: immunoSEQ multiplex PCR; TCRdb's copy keeps in-frame clones and lacks some. There are more than 90,000 clones in the sample; 83% occur only once, and roughly 8% lies in the top ten. The time point: peripheral blood 6 weeks after treatment start. This sequence originates from a man aged 65 to 85 with urothelial cancer. The chain uses TRBV7-9 and TRBJ2-5; D not certain. Sample: PBMCs, taken around atezolizumab (anti-PD-L1) treatment. The CDR3 DNA sequence: TGTGCCAGCAGCTCCGCCGGGGAGACCCAGTACTTC. This gives the protein CASSSAGETQYF.